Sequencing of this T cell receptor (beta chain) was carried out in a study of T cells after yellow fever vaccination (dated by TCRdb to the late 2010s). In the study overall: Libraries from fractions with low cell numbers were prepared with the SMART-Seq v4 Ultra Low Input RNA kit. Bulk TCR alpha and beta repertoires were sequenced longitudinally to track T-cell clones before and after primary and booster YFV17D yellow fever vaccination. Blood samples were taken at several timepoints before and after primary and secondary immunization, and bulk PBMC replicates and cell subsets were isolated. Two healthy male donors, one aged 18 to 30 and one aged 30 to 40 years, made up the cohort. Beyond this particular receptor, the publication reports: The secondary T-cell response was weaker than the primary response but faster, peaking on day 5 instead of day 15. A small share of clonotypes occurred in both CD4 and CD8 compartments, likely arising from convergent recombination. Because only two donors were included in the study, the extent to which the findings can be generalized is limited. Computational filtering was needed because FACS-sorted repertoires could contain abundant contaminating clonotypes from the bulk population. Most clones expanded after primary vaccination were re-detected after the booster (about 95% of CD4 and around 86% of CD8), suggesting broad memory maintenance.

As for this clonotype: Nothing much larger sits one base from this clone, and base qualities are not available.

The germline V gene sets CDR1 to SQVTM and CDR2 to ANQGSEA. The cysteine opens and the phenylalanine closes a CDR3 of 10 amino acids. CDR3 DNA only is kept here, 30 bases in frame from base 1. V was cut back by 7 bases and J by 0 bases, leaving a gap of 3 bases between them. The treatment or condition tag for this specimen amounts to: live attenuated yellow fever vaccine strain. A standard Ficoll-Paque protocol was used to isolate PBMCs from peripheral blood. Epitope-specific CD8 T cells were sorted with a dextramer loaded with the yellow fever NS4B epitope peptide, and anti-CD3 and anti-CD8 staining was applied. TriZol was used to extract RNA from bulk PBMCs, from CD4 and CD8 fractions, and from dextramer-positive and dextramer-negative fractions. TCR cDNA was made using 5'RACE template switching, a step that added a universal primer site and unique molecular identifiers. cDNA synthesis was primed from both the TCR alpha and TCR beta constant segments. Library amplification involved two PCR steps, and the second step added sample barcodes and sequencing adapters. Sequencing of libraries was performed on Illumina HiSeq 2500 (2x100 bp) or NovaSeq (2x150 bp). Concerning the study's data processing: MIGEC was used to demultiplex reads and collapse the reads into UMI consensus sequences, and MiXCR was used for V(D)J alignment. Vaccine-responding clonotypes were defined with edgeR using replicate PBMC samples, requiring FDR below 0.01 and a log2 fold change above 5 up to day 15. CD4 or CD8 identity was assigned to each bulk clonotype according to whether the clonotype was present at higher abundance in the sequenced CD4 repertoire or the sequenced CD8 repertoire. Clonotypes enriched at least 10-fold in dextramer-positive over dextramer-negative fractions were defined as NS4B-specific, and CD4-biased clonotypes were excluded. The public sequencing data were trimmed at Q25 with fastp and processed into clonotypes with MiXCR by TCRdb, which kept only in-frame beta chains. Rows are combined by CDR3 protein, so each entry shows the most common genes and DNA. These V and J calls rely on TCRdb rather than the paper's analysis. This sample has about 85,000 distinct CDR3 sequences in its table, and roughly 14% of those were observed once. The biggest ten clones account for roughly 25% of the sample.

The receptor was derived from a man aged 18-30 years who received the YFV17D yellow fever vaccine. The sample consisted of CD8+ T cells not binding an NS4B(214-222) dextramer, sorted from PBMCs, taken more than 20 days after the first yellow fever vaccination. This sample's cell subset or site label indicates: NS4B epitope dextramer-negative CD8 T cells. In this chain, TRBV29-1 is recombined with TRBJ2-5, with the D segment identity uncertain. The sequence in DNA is TGCAGCGCGTACCAAGAGACCCAGTACTTC. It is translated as CSAYQETQYF.